This T cell receptor beta chain came from a study of T-cell reconstitution after alpha-beta-depleted transplantation in children. This CDR3 region has 17 residues. After removal of 7 bases from V and 0 bases from J, the junction contained 11 bases not matched to a gene. CDR1 is SGDLS and CDR2 is YYNGEE in the germline V gene. In its sample, this clonotype was seen a few times. Researchers prepared the TCRbeta library using unique molecular identifiers, the study reports. TCRdb processed the PCR reads anew with MiXCR; each CDR3 protein has one entry. The table records approximately 400,000 distinct CDR3 sequences, 9.5% to 13% of them present only once.

This sequence was found in a human donor who donated a stem cell graft to a child with acute myeloid leukemia. This chain connects TRBV9 to TRBJ2-2; 8 bases line up with TRBD2. Material: PBMCs from the stem cell graft donor, obtained from the stem cell graft. The CDR3 here is CASSPGGGRANTGELFF. CDR3 nucleotides: TGTGCCAGCTCCCCCGGGGGGGGACGCGCGAACACCGGGGAGCTGTTTTTT.